This entry describes one T cell receptor beta chain. Trimming took 1 base from V and 4 from J; bases not matched to a gene: 7. CDR3 length: 16 amino acids. Germline lookup yields CDR1 LNHDA and CDR2 SQIVND (reference sequence). Only in-frame clones appear in the TCRdb table, and some are missing; sequencing was by immunoSEQ multiplex PCR. The data hold 50,000 to 65,000 clones, with approximately 86% observed a single time. The record originates from a study of blood T cell repertoires in COVID-19. This receptor was identified in a man aged 40-49 years with acute or convalescent COVID-19. Sequences were obtained from peripheral blood. The rearrangement links TRBV19 to TRBJ1-5, with 7 nucleotides matching TRBD1. The CDR3 region is CASSIARDRQNQPQHF. In DNA, the CDR3 is TGTGCCAGTAGTATAGCCCGGGACAGACAGAATCAGCCCCAGCATTTT.